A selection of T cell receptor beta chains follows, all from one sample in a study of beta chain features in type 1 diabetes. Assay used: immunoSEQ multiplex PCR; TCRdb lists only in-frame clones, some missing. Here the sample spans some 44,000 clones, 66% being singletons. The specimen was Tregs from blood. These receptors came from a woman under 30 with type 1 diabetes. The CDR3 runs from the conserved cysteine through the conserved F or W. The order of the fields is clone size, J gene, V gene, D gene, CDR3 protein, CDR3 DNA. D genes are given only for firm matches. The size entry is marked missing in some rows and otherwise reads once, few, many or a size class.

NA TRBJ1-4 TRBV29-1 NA CSVRTGNFNEKLFF TGCAGCGTTCGGACCGGGAACTTTAATGAAAAACTGTTTTTT
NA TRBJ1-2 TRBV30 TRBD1 CACRPDRGYGYTF TGTGCCTGTAGACCGGACAGGGGCTATGGCTACACCTTC
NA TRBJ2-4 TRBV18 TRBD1 CASSTTGRQYF TGTGCCAGCTCAACGACAGGGCGCCAGTACTTC
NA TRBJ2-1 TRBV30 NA CACQDFPPNEQFF TGTGCCTGTCAGGACTTTCCCCCCAATGAGCAGTTCTTC
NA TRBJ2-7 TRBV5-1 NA CASSLLGLSYEQYF TGCGCCAGCAGCTTGTTGGGCCTCTCCTACGAGCAGTACTTC
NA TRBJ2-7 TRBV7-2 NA CASSLSHGSAYEQYF TGTGCCAGCAGCTTGTCTCACGGGAGCGCATACGAGCAGTACTTC
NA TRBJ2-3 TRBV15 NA CATSRDSLSRDTQYF TGTGCCACCAGCAGAGACTCCCTTTCGCGAGATACGCAGTATTTT
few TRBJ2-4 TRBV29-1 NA CSVEVMRGIQYF TGCAGCGTTGAAGTCATGCGGGGCATTCAGTACTTC
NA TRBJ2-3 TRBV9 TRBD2 CASSVSSGRTDTQYF TGTGCCAGCAGCGTTTCTAGCGGACGCACAGATACGCAGTATTTT
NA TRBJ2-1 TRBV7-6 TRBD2 CASSPRTSGRREQFF TGTGCCAGCAGCCCAAGGACTAGCGGGAGAAGGGAGCAGTTCTTC
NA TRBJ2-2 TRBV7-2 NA CASSLFQGNGELFF TGTGCCAGCAGCTTATTTCAGGGTAACGGGGAGCTGTTTTTT
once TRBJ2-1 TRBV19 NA CASSMASGGREQFF TGTGCCAGTAGTATGGCGAGCGGTGGTAGAGAGCAGTTCTTC
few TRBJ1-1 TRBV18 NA CASSPVVRSEAFF TGTGCCAGCTCACCAGTGGTGAGGTCTGAAGCTTTCTTT
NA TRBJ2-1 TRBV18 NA CASGPGTRLLDEQFF TGTGCCAGCGGACCCGGGACACGGCTTCTGGATGAGCAGTTCTTC
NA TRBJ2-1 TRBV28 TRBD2 CASTPTSGGRGEQFF TGTGCCAGCACCCCTACTAGCGGCGGAAGGGGTGAGCAGTTCTTC
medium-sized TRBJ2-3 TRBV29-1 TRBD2 CSVELAGTIDTQYF TGCAGCGTTGAACTAGCGGGAACAATAGATACGCAGTATTTT
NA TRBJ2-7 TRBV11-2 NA CASSLDRWAGKQYF TGTGCCAGCAGCTTAGATCGTTGGGCGGGAAAGCAGTACTTC
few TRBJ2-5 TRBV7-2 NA CASSLDREQYF TGTGCCAGCAGCTTAGATCGGGAGCAGTACTTC
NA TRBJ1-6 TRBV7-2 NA CASSLGAQGSNSPLHF TGTGCCAGCAGCTTAGGGGCTCAGGGGTCTAATTCACCCCTCCACTTT
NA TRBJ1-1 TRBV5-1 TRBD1 CASREGAANTEAFF TGCGCCAGCAGGGAGGGGGCGGCGAACACTGAAGCTTTCTTT
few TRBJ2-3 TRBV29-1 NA CSVLFRADTQYF TGCAGCGTACTGTTCCGCGCAGATACGCAGTATTTT
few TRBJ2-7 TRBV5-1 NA CASSLQQAYEQYF TGCGCCAGCAGCTTGCAGCAGGCCTACGAGCAGTACTTC
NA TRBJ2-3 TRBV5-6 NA CASSTNTDTQYF TGTGCCAGCAGCACAAACACAGATACGCAGTATTTT
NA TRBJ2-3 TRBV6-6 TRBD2 CASSRLAGGDTQYF TGTGCCAGCAGCCGACTAGCGGGGGGGGATACGCAGTATTTT
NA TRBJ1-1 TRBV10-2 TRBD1 CASSRQGAGTEAFF TGCGCCAGCAGTAGACAGGGGGCAGGAACTGAAGCTTTCTTT
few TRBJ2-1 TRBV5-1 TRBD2 CASSRTLAGVPEQFF TGCGCCAGCAGCCGTACCCTAGCGGGAGTGCCTGAGCAGTTCTTC
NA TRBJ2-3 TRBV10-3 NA CAIEDGGLTDTQYF TGTGCCATCGAGGACGGGGGGCTCACAGATACGCAGTATTTT
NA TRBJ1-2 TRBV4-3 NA CASSQTVPRLRGYTF TGCGCCAGCAGCCAGACAGTCCCTAGGCTTCGTGGCTACACCTTC
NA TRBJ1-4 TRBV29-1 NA CSVRLGGTNEKLFF TGCAGCGTTCGTCTCGGGGGGACTAATGAAAAACTGTTTTTT
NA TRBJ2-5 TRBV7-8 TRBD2 CASSLPGLLETQYF TGTGCCAGCAGCTTACCGGGACTACTAGAGACCCAGTACTTC
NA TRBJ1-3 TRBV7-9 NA CASRPNSRGNTIYF TGTGCCAGCAGACCCAATAGCCGCGGAAACACCATATATTTT
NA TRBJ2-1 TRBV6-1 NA CASSSRRQVYNEQFF TGTGCCAGCAGTTCCCGACGACAGGTTTACAATGAGCAGTTCTTC
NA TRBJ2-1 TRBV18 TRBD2 CASSPRDYHEQFF TGTGCCAGCTCACCACGGGACTACCATGAGCAGTTCTTC
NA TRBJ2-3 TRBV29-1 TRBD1 CSVEDLGQGTDTQYF TGCAGCGTTGAAGACTTGGGACAGGGCACAGATACGCAGTATTTT
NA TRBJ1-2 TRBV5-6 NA CASSLGQTLANYGYTF TGTGCCAGCAGCTTGGGACAGACCTTAGCTAACTATGGCTACACCTTC
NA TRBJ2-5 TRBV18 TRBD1 CASSPGTGEETQYF TGTGCCAGCTCACCTGGGACAGGGGAAGAGACCCAGTACTTC
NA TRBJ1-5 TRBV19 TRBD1 CASSLTTGNNQPQHF TGTGCCAGTAGTTTAACGACAGGGAACAATCAGCCCCAGCATTTT
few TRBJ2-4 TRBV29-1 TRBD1 CSVTRQGWAKNIQYF TGCAGCGTGACTAGACAGGGGTGGGCCAAAAACATTCAGTACTTC
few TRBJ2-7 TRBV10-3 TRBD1 CAIKGPGQGTQYF TGTGCCATCAAAGGACCGGGACAGGGGACACAGTACTTC
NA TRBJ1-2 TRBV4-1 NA CASSQGAGGRFDYGYTF TGCGCCAGCAGCCAAGGGGCGGGAGGGCGGTTCGACTATGGCTACACCTTC
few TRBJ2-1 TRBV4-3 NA CASSQDSPGGNEQFF TGCGCCAGCAGCCAAGATTCTCCCGGGGGCAATGAGCAGTTCTTC
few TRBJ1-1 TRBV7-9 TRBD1 CASSRQGGTEAFF TGTGCCAGCAGCAGACAGGGTGGCACTGAAGCTTTCTTT
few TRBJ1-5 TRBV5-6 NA CASSSNNQPQHF TGTGCCAGCAGCTCCAACAATCAGCCCCAGCATTTT
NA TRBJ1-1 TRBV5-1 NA CASSLATATEAFF TGCGCCAGCAGCTTGGCGACAGCGACTGAAGCTTTCTTT
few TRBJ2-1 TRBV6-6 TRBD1 CASSYRTGARNNEQFF TGTGCCAGCAGTTATCGAACAGGGGCTAGGAACAATGAGCAGTTCTTC
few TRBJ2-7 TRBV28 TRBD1 CASIGTAYEQYF TGTGCCAGCATAGGGACAGCCTACGAGCAGTACTTC
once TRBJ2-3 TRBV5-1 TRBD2 CASSLGRGDGDTQYF TGCGCCAGCAGCTTGGGGCGGGGGGACGGAGATACGCAGTATTTT
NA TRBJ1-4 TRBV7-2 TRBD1 CASSLTGVTEKLFF TGTGCCAGCAGCTTAACAGGGGTTACTGAAAAACTGTTTTTT
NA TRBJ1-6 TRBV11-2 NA CASSLARGTINSPLHF TGTGCCAGCAGCTTAGCGAGGGGGACGATTAATTCACCCCTCCACTTT
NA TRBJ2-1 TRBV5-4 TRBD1 CASSPSFGTGVYNEQFF TGTGCCAGCAGCCCCTCATTCGGGACAGGGGTTTACAATGAGCAGTTCTTC
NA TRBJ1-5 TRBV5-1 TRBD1 CASSWGTGESNQPQHF TGCGCCAGCAGCTGGGGGACAGGGGAGAGCAATCAGCCCCAGCATTTT